A single sample gave rise to the 21 T cell receptor beta chains below, sequenced in a study of cytomegalovirus exposure and HLA in healthy donors. Repertoires were generated with immunoSEQ multiplex PCR, while TCRdb's copy carries only in-frame clones and drops some. The sample has about 56,000 clones, roughly nine tenths seen once. The specimen was PBMCs. The receptor source for this set is a woman between 18 and 29 years old in good health and CMV-seronegative.

The rearrangement joins TRBV7-9 to TRBJ2-7; 8 bases line up with TRBD2. This CDR3 comprises 13 residues. The germline CDR1 and CDR2 sequences are SEHNR and FQNEAQ (reference sequence). V lost 5 bases, J lost 5 bases, and 5 bases stayed unmatched. The chain's CDR3 is CASSPRGGDEQYF. The CDR3 coding sequence is TGTGCCAGCAGCCCACGGGGGGGGGACGAGCAGTACTTC.

V gene TRBV7-9 combines with J gene TRBJ2-2, with no clear D. The CDR3 is 16 amino acids. The ends were cut back, 5 bases at V and 1 base at J, with 14 bases in the middle. Germline V gene data show CDR1 as SEHNR and CDR2 as FQNEAQ (reference sequence). The CDR3 sequence is CASSAPLDGNTGELFF. The CDR3 coding sequence is TGTGCCAGCAGCGCACCGCTAGACGGGAACACCGGGGAGCTGTTTTTT.

The CDR3 reads CASSYAGTRETQYF. DNA of the CDR3: TGTGCCAGCAGTTACGCGGGAACGCGGGAGACCCAGTACTTC. This chain joins TRBV6-5 and TRBJ2-5, with a weak D call TRBD2 (6 bases). The CDR3 spans 14 residues. CDR1 is MNHEY, CDR2 SVGAGI, per germline. Trimming pared 2 bases from V and 5 bases from J, leaving 12 bases between.

The CDR3 sequence: CASSQMTSGRFGEQFF. In DNA, the CDR3 is TGTGCCAGCAGTCAAATGACTAGCGGGAGGTTTGGTGAGCAGTTCTTC. The rearrangement links TRBV7-6 to TRBJ2-1; 13 bases align to TRBD2. V gave up 6 bases and J gave up 9 bases; unmatched junction bases: 11. The CDR3 is made up of 16 amino acids. The germline gives CDR1 SGHVS, CDR2 FNYEAQ.

The J gene is TRBJ2-5, the V gene TRBV27; tentatively, D is TRBD2 (6 bases). Germline V CDR1 and CDR2: MNHEY, SMNVEV (reference sequence). With 4 bases removed from V and 4 bases from J, the gap between germline ends came to 13 bases. The CDR3 extends over 14 amino acids. The DNA of the CDR3 is TGTGCCAGCAGTTCGCGGGACTTTCGAGAGACCCAGTACTTC. It is translated as CASSSRDFRETQYF.

V is TRBV2 and J is TRBJ1-2, with TRBD1 matching over 10 bases. Germline V lookup: CDR1 SNHLY, CDR2 FYNNEI. CDR3 length: 15 amino acids. Trimming cost V 8 bases and J 6 bases; bases outside gene matches: 12. The CDR3 loop is CASLTGTGVENGYTF. The CDR3 DNA is TGTGCCAGCCTAACCGGGACAGGGGTTGAGAATGGCTACACCTTC.

The rearrangement links TRBV7-2 to TRBJ2-3, with TRBD2 matching 12 bases. The germline V gene encodes CDR1 SGHTA and CDR2 FQGNSA. CDR3 length: 15 residues. V lost 5 bases to trimming and J lost 6 bases; unmatched junction nucleotides: 6. The CDR3 DNA sequence: TGTGCCAGCAGCGCAACTAGCGGGGGGTCGGATACGCAGTATTTT. It translates to CASSATSGGSDTQYF.

The V and J genes are TRBV11-2 and TRBJ2-7; D is uncertain. The germline V gene encodes CDR1 SGHAT and CDR2 FQNNGV. There are 16 residues in the CDR3. The germline V and J ends were trimmed by 3 bases and 2 bases, with 17 bases remaining between them. CDR3 in DNA: TGTGCCAGCAGCTTGACCGCGGTCTCGTATACCTACGAGCAGTACTTC. It translates to CASSLTAVSYTYEQYF.

V is TRBV7-9 and J is TRBJ2-7; D gene uncertain. V lost 1 base to trimming and J lost 0 bases, with 7 bases between them. The germline V gene encodes CDR1 SEHNR and CDR2 FQNEAQ (reference sequence). The CDR3 is 14 residues long. This CDR3 reads CASSLGPVSYEQYF. The CDR3 nucleotides are TGTGCCAGCAGCTTAGGGCCAGTCTCCTACGAGCAGTACTTC.

In DNA form, the CDR3 reads TGTGCCAGCGCTACTAGACTAGCGCCTTACAATGAGCAGTTCTTC. Residues: CASATRLAPYNEQFF. The chain couples TRBV28 to TRBJ2-1, with 8 bases matching TRBD2. V trimming: 8 bases; J trimming: 4 bases; junction bases outside the gene matches: 10. Looked up from germline, CDR1 is MDHEN and CDR2 is SYDVKM. The CDR3 runs to 15 residues.

V gene TRBV30 combines with J gene TRBJ1-1; 8 bases match TRBD1. CDR1 is GTSNPN, CDR2 SVGIG, per germline (reference sequence). The CDR3 is 12 residues long. J lost 4 bases, V lost 5 bases, and 3 bases had no gene match. This CDR3 is CAWGQGSTEAFF. CDR3 in DNA: TGTGCCTGGGGACAGGGAAGCACTGAAGCTTTCTTT.

The rearrangement uses TRBV25-1 and TRBJ2-4; 8 bases line up with TRBD1. CDR3 length: 15 residues. V lost 7 bases, J lost 0 bases, and 5 bases stayed unmatched. The V gene's germline CDR1 is MGHDK and CDR2 SYGVNS. CDR3 DNA: TGTGCCAGCATAGGACAGGGAGAAGCCAAAAACATTCAGTACTTC. Translating gives CASIGQGEAKNIQYF.

The chain combines TRBV5-6 with TRBJ2-1; TRBD2 might be the D (5 bases). Germline CDR1 and CDR2: SGHDT and YYEEEE. The length of the CDR3 is 14 residues. The V and J ends lost 1 base and 7 bases respectively, with 12 bases between them. The CDR3 loop is CASSLLASRNEQFF. CDR3 DNA sequence: TGTGCCAGCAGCTTGTTGGCTAGCAGGAATGAGCAGTTCTTC.

This chain joins TRBV9 and TRBJ2-1, with D tentatively TRBD1 (5 bases). Trimming cost V 3 bases and J 0 bases, with 13 bases left between them. This CDR3 has 16 residues. Germline values: CDR1 SGDLS, CDR2 YYNGEE. CDR3 protein: CASSAFGASSYNEQFF. The CDR3 DNA sequence: TGTGCCAGCAGCGCTTTTGGGGCGAGCTCCTACAATGAGCAGTTCTTC.

Written as DNA, the CDR3 is TGCGCCAGCAGCTTGGGCGGAACTAATGAAAAACTGTTTTTT. Translating gives CASSLGGTNEKLFF. This chain connects TRBV5-1 to TRBJ1-4; D is unclear. The V gene lost 0 bases and the J gene lost 1 base, with 4 bases spanning the gap. The germline V gene encodes CDR1 SGHRS and CDR2 YFSETQ. The CDR3 has 14 amino acids. The full variable domain, rest sourced from reference TRBV5-1 and TRBJ1-4, is KAGVTQTPRYLIKTRGQQVTLSCSPISGHRSVSWYQQTPGQGLQFLFEYFSETQRNKGNFPGRFSGRQFSNSRSEMNVSTLELGDSALYLCASSLGGTNEKLFFGSGTQLSVL.

The chain links TRBV12-5 to TRBJ1-5, with D possibly being TRBD1 (6 bases). Trimming removed 4 bases at V and 1 base at J, with 17 bases between. This CDR3 contains 17 residues. Germline V gene data show CDR1 as LGHNT and CDR2 as FRNRAP. CDR3 sequence (DNA): TGTGCTAGTGGTTGGATTACAGGGAGGGGAAGCAATCAGCCCCAGCATTTT. Amino acids: CASGWITGRGSNQPQHF.

This clone was counted a single time. The gene calls are TRBV28 and TRBJ1-1, with 8 bases fitting TRBD1. The germline gives CDR1 MDHEN, CDR2 SYDVKM. The CDR3 runs to 14 residues. J was trimmed by 0 bases and V by 6 bases; bases with no gene match: 3. The DNA for the CDR3 is TGTGCCAGCAGCCGGACAGGGTTGAACACTGAAGCTTTCTTT. It translates to CASSRTGLNTEAFF.

V gene TRBV5-1 combines with J gene TRBJ1-3, with TRBD1 as a possible D gene (5 bases). The CDR3 is 13 amino acids. CDR1 and CDR2 from the germline V gene are SGHRS and YFSETQ. Trimming removed 5 bases from V and 4 bases from J, with 10 bases in between. CDR3 protein: CASSGASGNTIYF. In DNA form, the CDR3 reads TGCGCCAGCAGTGGGGCTTCGGGAAACACCATATATTTT.

CDR3 DNA sequence: TGTGCCAGCAGTTTAAGGGCGGGAGGGCTTTACGAGCAGTACTTC. This translates into CASSLRAGGLYEQYF. The chain couples TRBV27 to TRBJ2-7; 9 nucleotides match TRBD2. With 2 bases clipped from V and 4 bases from J, the junction kept 6 bases outside the gene matches. Germline CDR1 is MNHEY and CDR2 is SMNVEV (reference sequence). The CDR3 loop spans 15 amino acids.

This clone was detected a few times. This chain links TRBV6-5 with TRBJ2-3; weak D call: TRBD2 (7 bases). The CDR3 consists of 13 residues. The ends were cut back, 10 bases at V and 3 bases at J, with 14 bases in the middle. Germline V lookup: CDR1 MNHEY, CDR2 SVGAGI. The CDR3, as DNA: TGTGCCACAGGGAGGGGGGGGACAGATACGCAGTATTTT. Encoded protein: CATGRGGTDTQYF.

The chain carries TRBV5-5 and TRBJ1-2; a possible D gene is TRBD1 (5 bases). Trimming stripped 4 bases from V and 5 bases from J, with 18 bases between. In germline, CDR1 is SGHKS, CDR2 YYEKEE (reference sequence). The CDR3 sequence is 15 residues long. The CDR3 reads CASSAGGSSRYGYTF. CDR3 bases: TGTGCCAGCAGCGCGGGGGGGAGTTCCAGGTATGGCTACACCTTC.